The clone carrying this T cell receptor beta chain is judged medium-sized. Its antigen is unidentified. As processed by the authors: A classifier for distant metastasis in papillary thyroid cancer was constructed using CDR3 differences observed across clinicopathological groups. TCRdb recomputed clones from the PCR reads via MiXCR. The V and J calls were determined by TCRdb, not by the authors. This sample has 6,800 or so clones, with more than 3% found just once. No treatment had been given to any patient before thyroid surgery. This specimen belongs to a study of metastatic and nonmetastatic thyroid tumors. Whole-study results and caveats: Malignant thyroid tumors reportedly had TCR beta diversity that was significantly higher than in benign nodules, in blood and tumor.

The V gene's germline CDR1 is SGHAT and CDR2 FQNNGV. This CDR3 contains 18 residues. V gave up 5 bases and J gave up 2 bases; unmatched junction bases: 12. The specimen was tumor tissue. The gene calls are TRBV11-2 and TRBJ2-3, with 11 bases lining up with TRBD2. This receptor was obtained from a female donor with papillary thyroid cancer or a benign thyroid nodule (not recorded which). Some clones in this sample may be carry-over from other donors' samples. CDR3 sequence: CASSLGWGTSGDTDTQYF. The CDR3 bases are TGTGCCAGCAGCCTCGGATGGGGGACTAGCGGAGACACAGATACGCAGTATTTT.